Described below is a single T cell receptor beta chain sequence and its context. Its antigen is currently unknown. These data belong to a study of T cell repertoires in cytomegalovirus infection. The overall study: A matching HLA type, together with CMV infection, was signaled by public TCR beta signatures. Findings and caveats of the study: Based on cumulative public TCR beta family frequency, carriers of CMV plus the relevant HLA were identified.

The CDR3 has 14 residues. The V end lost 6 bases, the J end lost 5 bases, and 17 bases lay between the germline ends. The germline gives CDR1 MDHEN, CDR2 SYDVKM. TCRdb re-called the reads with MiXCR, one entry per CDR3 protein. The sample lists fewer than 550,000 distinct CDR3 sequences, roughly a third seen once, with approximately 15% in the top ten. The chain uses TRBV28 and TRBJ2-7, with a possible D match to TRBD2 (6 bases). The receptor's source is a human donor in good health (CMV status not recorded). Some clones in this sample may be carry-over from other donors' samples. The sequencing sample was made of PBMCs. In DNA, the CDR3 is TGTGCCAGCAGGGACGTCGGGGGTCTCGACGAGCAGTACTTC. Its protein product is CASRDVGGLDEQYF.